Included here is one T cell receptor beta chain sequence, with context. The CDR3 is made up of 11 amino acids. The germline V and J ends were trimmed by 6 bases and 7 bases, with 9 bases remaining between them. The record originates from a study of blood T cell repertoires in COVID-19. As for the study in general: There were acute and convalescent COVID-19 samples, and they came from the United States, Italy and Spain. Sample material is recorded as cDNA or gDNA derived from T cells, B-cell-depleted T cells, or PBMCs.

In the original analysis: Amplified reference gene primers provided the basis for estimating nucleated cell counts. Using immunoSEQ multiplex PCR, the repertoire was profiled, and TCRdb retains in-frame clones only, with some absent. V and J calls plus clone size are reproduced from that table; the DNA served to infer D and trimming. This table has about 65,000 clones, about nine tenths appearing once. Sequencing input: peripheral blood. The rearrangement joins TRBV12-3 or TRBV12-4 to TRBJ1-1; D remains unclear. The clonotype originates from a man aged 55 to 70 with acute or convalescent COVID-19. CDR3 residues: CASRVQSEAFF. The CDR3 nucleotides read TGTGCCAGCAGGGTACAGAGTGAAGCTTTCTTT.